The 8 T cell receptor beta chains in this list originate from one sample, sequenced in a study of T-cell reconstitution after alpha-beta-depleted transplantation in children. Unique molecular identifiers were used in preparing the TCRbeta library. From the PCR reads, TCRdb called clonotypes with MiXCR, one entry per CDR3 protein. The sample consists of nearly 400,000 distinct CDR3 sequences, around 21% of them appearing once. The source material was PBMCs from the stem cell graft donor, sampled from the stem cell graft. These receptors originate from a human donor who donated a stem cell graft to a child with acute myeloid leukemia.

The sample holds many counts of this clonotype. Sequence at one end of the junction differs from germline and may be a read error. V and J are TRBV12-3 or TRBV12-4 and TRBJ2-1, with TRBD1 identical over 8 bases. The CDR3 length is 15 residues. The CDR3 DNA follows: TGTGCCAGCAGCTTAGGGACAGGATCCTACAATGAGCAGTTCTTC. This encodes CASSLGTGSYNEQFF.

A few counts support this clonotype. The chain has TRBV5-6 and TRBJ2-5; TRBD1 or TRBD2 may be the D gene (6 bases each). V lost 5 bases to trimming and J lost 7 bases, with 21 bases between them. Germline assignment: CDR1 SGHDT and CDR2 YYEEEE. This CDR3 has 15 residues. For the CDR3, the DNA is TGTGCCAGCAGTATGACTAGTCCGGGACATTCGACCCAGTACTTC. This gives the protein CASSMTSPGHSTQYF.

This clonotype showed up just a few times. This chain connects TRBV10-3 to TRBJ1-5, with a possible D match to TRBD1 (5 bases). CDR1 ENHRY and CDR2 SYGVKD come from the germline V gene. This CDR3 has 13 residues. V was pared by 3 bases and J by 11 bases, with 14 bases between. DNA of the CDR3: TGTGCCATCAGTGACAGGACCCAAGGGGCCCAGCATTTT. Its protein product is CAISDRTQGAQHF.

The chain uses TRBV2 and TRBJ2-7; tentatively, D is TRBD1 or TRBD2 (6 bases each). Germline CDR1 is SNHLY and CDR2 is FYNNEI. The CDR3 is made up of 15 amino acids. Trimming cost V 4 bases and J 2 bases, with 15 bases left between them. This CDR3 is CASSAGAGGTYEQYF. CDR3 DNA sequence: TGTGCCAGCAGTGCAGGGGCAGGAGGGACCTACGAGCAGTACTTC.

This clonotype was seen many times. The genes are TRBV20-1 and TRBJ2-6; maybe TRBD2 (5 bases). The V end lost 3 bases, the J end lost 2 bases, and 11 bases lay between the germline ends. Germline CDR1 reads DFQATT; CDR2 reads SNEGSKA (reference sequence). The CDR3 has 15 amino acids. The CDR3 is CSASLASTGANVLTF. The CDR3 DNA reads TGCAGTGCTAGCCTGGCTAGCACTGGGGCCAACGTCCTGACTTTC.

This clonotype was picked up many times. One end of the junction varies from germline; a read error may be responsible. This chain joins TRBV29-1 and TRBJ2-3; D not certain. CDR3 length: 13 residues. Germline V gene sequence: CDR1 SQVTM, CDR2 ANQGSEA. The CDR3 region has the DNA TGCAGCTCCCAGGTTTTAGACACACATACGCAGTATTTT. Translation gives CSSQVLDTHTQYF.

The chain couples TRBV20-1 to TRBJ2-5, with 8 nucleotides matching TRBD2. The J segment lost 5 bases and the V segment lost 7 bases, leaving 6 bases of the junction unmatched. This CDR3 region has 12 residues. Per germline, CDR1 DFQATT and CDR2 SNEGSKA (reference sequence). The CDR3: CSVRTGGETQYF. Here the CDR3 DNA reads TGCAGTGTCAGAACGGGGGGGGAGACCCAGTACTTC.

This clonotype was seen at least ten times. The chain joins TRBV20-1 to TRBJ2-7, with D hard to call. Per the germline V gene, CDR1 is DFQATT and CDR2 is SNEGSKA (reference sequence). Trimming removed 3 bases at V and 3 bases at J, with 9 bases between. CDR3 length equals 12 residues. CDR3 DNA sequence: TGCAGTGCTAGTAAGAGCTACTACGAGCAGTACTTC. Translation gives CSASKSYYEQYF.